The 32 T cell receptor beta chains below were found in one sample sequenced in a study of T cell responses to AZD1222 COVID-19 vaccine. TCRdb's copy holds only in-frame clones and misses some; the assay was immunoSEQ multiplex PCR. The sample has about 160,000 clones; approximately 87% are singletons. The sequencing here drew on peripheral blood, taken 28 days after the second AZD1222 dose. Receptors were obtained from an adult who received the AZD1222 COVID-19 vaccine.

The rearrangement links TRBV2 to TRBJ1-1; D uncertain. The CDR3 is made up of 13 amino acids. Germline loops: CDR1 SNHLY, CDR2 FYNNEI. V lost 4 bases and J 6 bases, leaving 12 bases between the germline ends. This CDR3 reads CASSADPRAEAFF. The CDR3 nucleotides read TGTGCCAGCAGTGCCGACCCCCGGGCTGAAGCTTTCTTT.

The V gene is TRBV24-1, the J gene TRBJ1-4; D is undetermined. CDR3 size: 10 residues. Trimming stripped 9 bases from V and 5 bases from J, with 3 bases between. Germline V gene sequence: CDR1 KGHDR, CDR2 SFDVKD. Written as DNA, the CDR3 is TGTGCCACCCTCAATGAAAAACTGTTTTTT. It encodes CATLNEKLFF.

This chain links TRBV5-4 with TRBJ2-7; TRBD1 might be the D (6 bases). This CDR3 has 12 amino acids. The V gene's germline CDR1 is SGHNT and CDR2 YYREEE (reference sequence). Between the trimmed V and J ends, which lost 4 bases and 6 bases, there was a span of 11 bases. CDR3 in amino acids: CASSLTGTEQYF. The CDR3 DNA sequence: TGTGCCAGCAGCCTTACAGGGACCGAGCAGTACTTC.

This sequence joins TRBV7-9 and TRBJ1-6; D not certain. This CDR3 region has 15 residues. V lost 0 bases and J 11 bases, leaving 14 bases between the germline ends. The V gene's germline CDR1 is SEHNR and CDR2 FQNEAQ (reference sequence). CDR3 region: CASSLAKGQGTPLHF. Written as DNA, the CDR3 is TGTGCCAGCAGCTTAGCAAAAGGGCAAGGGACACCCCTCCACTTT.

The rearrangement links TRBV4-1 to TRBJ2-1; D is possibly TRBD1 or TRBD2 (9 bases each). The CDR3 has 14 amino acids. Trimming removed 4 bases at V and 14 bases at J, with 21 bases between. CDR1 MGHRA and CDR2 YSYEKL come from the germline V gene. The CDR3 nucleotides read TGCGCCAGCAGCCTACCGAGCGGGGGGACAGGGAAGTTCTTC. It is translated as CASSLPSGGTGKFF.

The chain employs TRBV13 and TRBJ1-1, with D unresolved. CDR1 and CDR2 from the germline V gene are PRHDT and FYEKMQ (reference sequence). Trimming stripped 5 bases from V and 0 bases from J, with 19 bases between. CDR3 length: 17 residues. The CDR3 sequence: CASSLTSVVGMNTEAFF. CDR3 in DNA: TGTGCCAGCAGCCTGACTTCAGTCGTAGGGATGAACACTGAAGCTTTCTTT.

The chain carries TRBV3-1 (or the pseudogene TRBV3-2) and TRBJ2-1, with 13 bases aligning to TRBD2. The CDR3 has 17 residues. Trimming took 2 bases from V and 0 from J; bases not matched to a gene: 1. Looked up from germline, CDR1 is LGHDT and CDR2 is YNNKEL (reference sequence). The CDR3 is CASSQTSGGGSYNEQFF. The CDR3 bases are TGTGCCAGCAGCCAAACTAGCGGGGGGGGCTCCTACAATGAGCAGTTCTTC.

The rearrangement links TRBV6-2 or TRBV6-3 to TRBJ2-3; 10 positions agree with TRBD2. V trimming: 2 bases; J trimming: 0 bases; junction bases outside the gene matches: 11. CDR1 is MNHEY, CDR2 SVGEGT, per germline. The length of the CDR3 is 19 residues. The CDR3 nucleotides read TGTGCCAGCAGTTACATTCTCGGGCTAGCGGGGGTGAGCACAGATACGCAGTATTTT. Residues: CASSYILGLAGVSTDTQYF.

This rearrangement joins TRBV11-2 to TRBJ2-5; weak D call: TRBD2 (6 bases). With 3 bases removed from V and 4 bases from J, the gap between germline ends came to 15 bases. The CDR3 runs 15 residues. Germline CDR1 SGHAT, CDR2 FQNNGV. In DNA, the CDR3 is TGTGCCAGCAGCTTGGATACGGGCGGGGCAGAGACCCAGTACTTC. This sequence encodes CASSLDTGGAETQYF.

The chain combines TRBV27 with TRBJ1-5; 9 bases match TRBD1. The CDR3 consists of 13 residues. Germline V lookup: CDR1 MNHEY, CDR2 SMNVEV (reference sequence). Trimming took 11 bases from V and 9 from J; bases not matched to a gene: 11. This CDR3 is CAAHTGGYLPQHF. The CDR3 DNA reads TGTGCCGCCCACACAGGGGGCTATCTGCCCCAGCATTTT.

This sequence joins TRBV30 and TRBJ1-1; D unclear. Germline V gene lookup returns CDR1 GTSNPN and CDR2 SVGIG (reference sequence). This CDR3 contains 11 residues. The germline V and J ends were trimmed by 0 bases and 10 bases, with 9 bases remaining between them. The CDR3 region is CAWSVRIIAFF. In DNA form, the CDR3 reads TGTGCCTGGAGTGTACGGATTATAGCTTTCTTT.

This rearrangement joins TRBV6-4 to TRBJ2-3, with D unclear. The CDR3 consists of 14 residues. Looked up from germline, CDR1 is MRHNA and CDR2 is SNTAGT. V shed 6 bases and J shed 4 bases, with 14 bases lying between them. The CDR3 here is CASSENDLPDTQYF. CDR3 nucleotide sequence: TGTGCCAGCAGCGAAAATGATCTTCCAGATACGCAGTATTTT.

The chain couples TRBV23-1 to TRBJ2-3; 13 bases agree with TRBD2. TRBV23-1 counts as an open reading frame of uncertain function. Trimming cost V 8 bases and J 5 bases; bases outside gene matches: 10. There are 16 residues in the CDR3. The DNA for the CDR3 is TGCGCCAGCGGACTAGCGGGGGCTCAAGTCGGAGATACGCAGTATTTT. It codes for CASGLAGAQVGDTQYF.

The J gene is TRBJ2-7, the V gene TRBV7-2, with D possibly matching TRBD1 (7 bases). Per the germline V gene, CDR1 is SGHTA and CDR2 is FQGNSA. With 2 bases removed from V and 0 bases from J, the gap between germline ends came to 14 bases. CDR3 length: 16 residues. The CDR3 coding sequence is TGTGCCAGCAGCTTAAGGAGGGGGCCCAACTCCTACGAGCAGTACTTC. Amino acid sequence: CASSLRRGPNSYEQYF.

Written as DNA, the CDR3 is TGTGCCAGCAGTTACGGGACAGAGAAGCAGTTCTTC. This codes for CASSYGTEKQFF. The chain couples TRBV6-5 to TRBJ2-1; 7 bases are shared with TRBD1. There are 12 residues in the CDR3. Per germline, CDR1 MNHEY and CDR2 SVGAGI. V lost 2 bases, J lost 11 bases, and 3 bases stayed unmatched.

The V and J genes are TRBV7-9 and TRBJ1-6; TRBD1 might be the D (6 bases). CDR1 and CDR2 (germline): SEHNR, FQNEAQ (reference sequence). Trimming cost V 4 bases and J 13 bases, with 8 bases left between them. This CDR3 has 11 amino acids. The CDR3 region is CASSSRGPLHF. The DNA for the CDR3 is TGTGCCAGCAGCTCCAGGGGCCCCCTCCACTTT. Drawing the rest from reference TRBV7-9 and TRBJ1-6, the complete variable domain is DTGVSQNPRHKITKRGQNVTFRCDPISEHNRLYWYRQTLGQGPEFLTYFQNEAQLEKSRLLSDRFSAERPKGSFSTLEIQRTEQGDSAMYLCASSSRGPLHFGNGTRLTVT.

This chain links TRBV6-5 with TRBJ2-1; 10 nucleotides line up with TRBD2. V lost 6 bases, J lost 8 bases, and 10 bases stayed unmatched. Germline V CDR1 and CDR2: MNHEY, SVGAGI. The CDR3 contains 15 residues. CDR3 region: CASRERGGRWDEQFF. As DNA, the CDR3 is TGTGCCAGCAGAGAGCGGGGGGGTCGATGGGATGAGCAGTTCTTC.

V and J are TRBV7-9 and TRBJ2-7; D is unresolved. Germline V lookup: CDR1 SEHNR, CDR2 FQNEAQ (reference sequence). V lost 0 bases and J 2 bases, leaving 8 bases between the germline ends. The length of the CDR3 is 14 residues. The chain's CDR3 is CASSLAGAPYEQYF. The CDR3 coding sequence is TGTGCCAGCAGCTTAGCCGGCGCCCCCTACGAGCAGTACTTC.

The chain uses TRBV28 and TRBJ1-1, with a possible D match to TRBD1 (6 bases). The CDR3 is 14 amino acids. Per the germline V gene, CDR1 is MDHEN and CDR2 is SYDVKM. V was cut by 6 bases and J by 0 bases, with 11 bases left in between. The CDR3 spells CASRRTAMNTEAFF. DNA of the CDR3: TGTGCCAGCAGGCGGACAGCCATGAACACTGAAGCTTTCTTT.

This chain links TRBV5-4 with TRBJ1-2; 7 nucleotides line up with TRBD1. The germline V gene has CDR1 SGHNT and CDR2 YYREEE (reference sequence). The CDR3 covers 16 residues. J gave up 2 bases and V 4 bases, and 11 bases lay outside the gene matches. The CDR3 sequence is CASSKPGTDQNYGYTF. CDR3 in DNA: TGTGCCAGCAGCAAACCCGGGACAGACCAGAACTATGGCTACACCTTC.

The chain carries TRBV29-1 and TRBJ1-2; D is undetermined. Germline CDR1 is SQVTM and CDR2 is ANQGSEA. V was clipped by 7 bases and J by 7 bases, with 7 bases between them. The CDR3 covers 9 residues. The DNA for the CDR3 is TGCAGCGAGAATGGTGGCTACACCTTC. Its translation is CSENGGYTF.

This clone was detected a few times. The gene calls are TRBV5-1 and TRBJ1-3, with 7 bases aligning to TRBD1. The germline V gene encodes CDR1 SGHRS and CDR2 YFSETQ. The CDR3 has 16 amino acids. V shed 0 bases and J 7 bases; nucleotides not matched to a gene: 10. CDR3 sequence reads: CASSLEYLQDRNTIYF. The CDR3 coding sequence is TGCGCCAGCAGCTTGGAATATCTCCAGGACAGGAACACCATATATTTT.

The chain uses TRBV30 and TRBJ1-5, with TRBD1 matching over 9 bases. CDR1 and CDR2 from the germline V gene are GTSNPN and SVGIG (reference sequence). CDR3 size: 17 residues. V lost 5 bases and J lost 2; bases outside the gene matches: 13. The CDR3 DNA follows: TGTGCCTGGTCCGGGACAGGGATTTTGGGGGGCAATCAGCCCCAGCATTTT. Amino acid sequence: CAWSGTGILGGNQPQHF.

The V and J genes are TRBV19 and TRBJ1-1; 7 bases fit TRBD1. The CDR3 has 16 amino acids. Germline CDR1 reads LNHDA; CDR2 reads SQIVND (reference sequence). V gave up 5 bases and J gave up 1 base; unmatched junction bases: 10. The chain's CDR3 is CASSPEDRVSNTEAFF. The CDR3 bases are TGTGCCAGTAGTCCTGAAGACAGGGTGTCGAACACTGAAGCTTTCTTT.

This clone came up many times. V is TRBV2 and J is TRBJ1-1, with 7 bases matching TRBD1. Germline assignment: CDR1 SNHLY and CDR2 FYNNEI. The V gene end was trimmed by 8 bases and the J gene end by 11 bases; junction bases not matched to a gene: 5. CDR3 length: 10 residues. The CDR3 coding sequence is TGTGCCAGCGTACAGGGGTCGGCTTTCTTT. Its protein product is CASVQGSAFF. Full variable domain (outside the CDR3, taken from reference TRBV2 and TRBJ1-1): EPEVTQTPSHQVTQMGQEVILRCVPISNHLYFYWYRQILGQKVEFLVSFYNNEISEKSEIFDDQFSVERPDGSNFTLKIRSTKLEDSAMYFCASVQGSAFFGQGTRLTVV.

V gene TRBV3-1 (or the pseudogene TRBV3-2) combines with J gene TRBJ2-7, with 9 bases matching TRBD2. Germline-derived CDR1 and CDR2 are LGHDT and YNNKEL (reference sequence). The CDR3 spans 14 residues. V lost 2 bases, J lost 5 bases, and 4 bases stayed unmatched. The CDR3 is CASSQSRTSDEQYF. The CDR3 DNA follows: TGTGCCAGCAGCCAATCCCGGACTAGCGACGAGCAGTACTTC.

This clone was counted a single time. The chain carries TRBV27 and TRBJ2-1, with TRBD1 matching over 8 bases. Germline CDR1 is MNHEY and CDR2 is SMNVEV (reference sequence). The CDR3 is made up of 15 amino acids. Trimming at V came to 5 bases and at J to 6 bases, leaving 9 bases not matched to a gene. The CDR3 DNA follows: TGTGCCAGCAGTCCCCGACAGGGGTACGGCAATGAGCAGTTCTTC. This translates into CASSPRQGYGNEQFF.

This chain connects TRBV6-5 to TRBJ1-1, with D tentatively TRBD1 (5 bases). V was trimmed by 5 bases and J by 3 bases, leaving 13 bases between them. Germline lookup yields CDR1 MNHEY and CDR2 SVGAGI. This CDR3 has 14 residues. The CDR3 DNA follows: TGTGCCAGCAGTAGGGACGGGGAGGACACTGAAGCTTTCTTT. Translation: CASSRDGEDTEAFF.

This chain links TRBV6-5 with TRBJ2-3, with a weak D call TRBD2 (7 bases). CDR1 MNHEY and CDR2 SVGAGI come from the germline V gene. V was trimmed by 4 bases and J by 2 bases, leaving 10 bases between them. This CDR3 region has 14 residues. The CDR3 DNA reads TGTGCCAGCAGTTTCGGGGGGCACACAGATACGCAGTATTTT. This encodes CASSFGGHTDTQYF.

This clone was picked up one time. The genes are TRBV7-8 and TRBJ1-1; D unclear. V dropped 1 base and J dropped 5 bases, with 8 bases sitting between them. Germline CDR1 and CDR2: SGHVS and FQNEAQ. The CDR3 extends over 13 amino acids. CDR3 DNA: TGTGCCAGCAGCTTAGAAACCCGAACTGAAGCTTTCTTT. Translating it yields CASSLETRTEAFF.

V is TRBV14 and J is TRBJ1-3; D may be TRBD1 (6 bases). V lost 8 bases, J lost 4 bases, and 24 bases lay in between. Germline CDR1 and CDR2: SGHDN and FVKESK. This CDR3 contains 17 residues. CDR3 protein: CASGKPSGANRGNTIYF. CDR3 bases: TGTGCCAGCGGAAAACCCTCAGGGGCTAACAGGGGAAACACCATATATTTT.

This clone was seen only a few times. The V call is TRBV5-1, the J call TRBJ2-5; 8 nucleotides align to TRBD1. Germline V lookup: CDR1 SGHRS, CDR2 YFSETQ. There are 18 residues in the CDR3. Losses at the gene ends were 4 bases for V and 0 bases for J; bases not matched to a gene: 14. The CDR3 bases are TGCGCCAGCAGCAAGGACAGTTCAGGGGGCCCGTACCAAGAGACCCAGTACTTC. Residues: CASSKDSSGGPYQETQYF. Together with reference TRBV5-1 and TRBJ2-5, the CDR3 gives the full variable domain: KAGVTQTPRYLIKTRGQQVTLSCSPISGHRSVSWYQQTPGQGLQFLFEYFSETQRNKGNFPGRFSGRQFSNSRSEMNVSTLELGDSALYLCASSKDSSGGPYQETQYFGPGTRLLVL.